The clone carrying this T cell receptor beta chain was observed at least ten times. Its antigen is undetermined. Trimming removed 3 bases from V and 6 bases from J, with 10 bases in between. The CDR3 consists of 13 residues. This specimen belongs to a study of T cells in Graves' hyperthyroidism and ophthalmopathy. Study in general: Pretreatment peripheral blood was obtained at initial diagnosis.

Clinical symptoms, serum thyroxine, TRAb, thyroid ultrasound and orbital computed tomography informed diagnoses. Notes on the study in general: The majority of expanded thyroid clonotypes above 0.001 also appeared in blood.

Researchers amplified the TCR beta CDR3 regions from RNA transcripts. The primer set for the first-round RT-PCR of the TCR CDR3 was HTBI. One entry per CDR3 protein, called by TCRdb with MiXCR from the multiplex PCR reads. The sample yields a few hundred thousand distinct CDR3 sequences, 20% to 25% seen once. Source material: blood. The sequence was collected from an older woman with Graves' ophthalmopathy. This sequence joins TRBV12-3 or TRBV12-4 and TRBJ2-3; TRBD2 might be the D (5 bases). The CDR3 coding sequence is TGTGCCAGCAGTTTGCCTAGCTGGGATACGCAGTATTTT. This encodes CASSLPSWDTQYF.